This T cell receptor (beta chain) stems from a study of cytomegalovirus exposure and HLA in healthy donors. Study-level results: A few of the chains that were CMV-associated were confirmed in vitro to be specific for CMV antigens. The availability of immune exposure information extended only to CMV serostatus. The study listed roughly 160 cytomegalovirus-associated TCR beta chains.

PCR used 60 Vbeta primers and 13 Jbeta primers. The table came from immunoSEQ multiplex PCR; TCRdb's copy has only in-frame clones and leaves some out. The repertoire holds some 98,000 clones, with around 70% as singletons. Germline-derived CDR1 and CDR2 are KGHSH and LQKENI. The ends were cut back, 0 bases at V and 5 bases at J, with 5 bases in the middle. The length of the CDR3 is 13 residues. As to this clone: What it binds is not known.

This receptor was obtained from a man aged 50-59 years in good health and CMV-seronegative. The rearrangement links TRBV18 to TRBJ2-1; the D is unclear. Material: PBMCs. DNA of the CDR3: TGTGCCAGCTCACCACCCGCTAACAATGAGCAGTTCTTC. Amino acid sequence: CASSPPANNEQFF.